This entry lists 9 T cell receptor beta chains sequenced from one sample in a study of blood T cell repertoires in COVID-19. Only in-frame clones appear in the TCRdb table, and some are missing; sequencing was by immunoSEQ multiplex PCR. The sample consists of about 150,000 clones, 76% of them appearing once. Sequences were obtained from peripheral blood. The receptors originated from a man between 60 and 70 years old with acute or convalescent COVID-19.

As DNA, the CDR3 is TGTGCCAGCAGGGAGCATCGCACAGATACGCAGTATTTT. This sequence encodes CASREHRTDTQYF. The V and J genes are TRBV6-8 and TRBJ2-3; D is undetermined. V was trimmed by 6 bases and J by 1 base, leaving 8 bases between them. The CDR3 runs to 13 residues. CDR1 and CDR2 from the germline V gene are MNHGY and SAAAGT.

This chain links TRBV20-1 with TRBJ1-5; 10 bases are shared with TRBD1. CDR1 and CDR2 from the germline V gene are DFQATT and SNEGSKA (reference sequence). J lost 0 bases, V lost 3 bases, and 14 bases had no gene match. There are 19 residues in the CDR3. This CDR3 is CSASSYTGTGVYSNQPQHF. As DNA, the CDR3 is TGCAGTGCTAGTTCCTATACCGGGACAGGGGTCTATAGCAATCAGCCCCAGCATTTT.

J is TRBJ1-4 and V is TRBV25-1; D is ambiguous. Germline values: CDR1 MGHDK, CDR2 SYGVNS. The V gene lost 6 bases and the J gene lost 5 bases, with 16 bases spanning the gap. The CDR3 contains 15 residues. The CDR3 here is CASSDYEGRNEKLFF. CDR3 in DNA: TGTGCCAGCAGCGACTATGAAGGGAGGAATGAAAAACTGTTTTTT.

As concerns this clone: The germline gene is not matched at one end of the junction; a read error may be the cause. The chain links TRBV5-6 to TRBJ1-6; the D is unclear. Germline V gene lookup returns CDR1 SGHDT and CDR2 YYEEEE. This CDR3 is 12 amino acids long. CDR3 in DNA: TGTGCCAGCAGCTTGGAAACCCGCGGCAGAGAATTT. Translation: CASSLETRGREF.

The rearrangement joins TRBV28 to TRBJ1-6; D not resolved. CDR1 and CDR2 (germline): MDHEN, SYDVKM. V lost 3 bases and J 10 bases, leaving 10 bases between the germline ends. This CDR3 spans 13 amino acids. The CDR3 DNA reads TGTGCCAGCAGTTTGGAGGTTCGCTCACCCCTCCACTTT. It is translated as CASSLEVRSPLHF.

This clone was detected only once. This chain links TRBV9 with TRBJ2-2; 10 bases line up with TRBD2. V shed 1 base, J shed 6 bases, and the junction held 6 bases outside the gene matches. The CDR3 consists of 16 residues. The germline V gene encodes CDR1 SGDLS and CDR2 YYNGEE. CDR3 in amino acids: CASSVLPSGSPGELFF. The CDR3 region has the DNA TGTGCCAGCAGCGTACTGCCTAGCGGGAGTCCCGGGGAGCTGTTTTTT.

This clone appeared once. The CDR3: CASPSSTSGNNEQFF. CDR3 bases: TGTGCCAGCCCAAGTTCGACTAGCGGAAACAATGAGCAGTTCTTC. This chain connects TRBV28 to TRBJ2-1; TRBD2 matches at 9 bases. Germline CDR1 reads MDHEN; CDR2 reads SYDVKM. The CDR3 loop spans 15 amino acids. The junction had 10 bases not matched to a gene; V was cut back by 8 bases and J by 5 bases.

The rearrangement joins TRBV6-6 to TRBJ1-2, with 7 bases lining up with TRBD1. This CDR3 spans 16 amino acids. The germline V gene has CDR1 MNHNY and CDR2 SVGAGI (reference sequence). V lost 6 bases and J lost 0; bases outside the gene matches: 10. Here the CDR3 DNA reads TGTGCCAGCAGCTCGAACCCGGGACAGACTAACTATGGCTACACCTTC. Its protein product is CASSSNPGQTNYGYTF.

The CDR3 is CASSQVQLAGGTHEQFF. The CDR3 nucleotides are TGTGCCAGCAGCCAAGTACAACTAGCGGGAGGGACCCATGAGCAGTTCTTC. The V and J genes are TRBV3-1 (or the pseudogene TRBV3-2) and TRBJ2-1, with 13 bases aligning to TRBD2. Trimming removed 1 base from V and 8 bases from J; junction bases left unmatched: 8. This CDR3 contains 17 residues. Germline CDR1 and CDR2: LGHDT and YNNKEL (reference sequence).